The clone carrying this T cell receptor beta chain has a single count. Clones were read by immunoSEQ multiplex PCR, and TCRdb kept only the in-frame ones, dropping some. Of about 270,000 clones listed, approximately 83% are singletons. Trimming removed 4 bases at V and 7 bases at J, with 11 bases between. This CDR3 contains 12 residues. CDR1 and CDR2 from the germline V gene are SQVTM and ANQGSEA. The data are from a study of blood T cell repertoires in COVID-19. The chain links TRBV29-1 to TRBJ2-1; no firm D call. Sequenced: peripheral blood. The TCR originated in a woman in her 70s with acute or convalescent COVID-19. CDR3 bases: TGCAGCGTTGTGGCTAGTGGAAATGAGCAGTTCTTC. This translates into CSVVASGNEQFF.